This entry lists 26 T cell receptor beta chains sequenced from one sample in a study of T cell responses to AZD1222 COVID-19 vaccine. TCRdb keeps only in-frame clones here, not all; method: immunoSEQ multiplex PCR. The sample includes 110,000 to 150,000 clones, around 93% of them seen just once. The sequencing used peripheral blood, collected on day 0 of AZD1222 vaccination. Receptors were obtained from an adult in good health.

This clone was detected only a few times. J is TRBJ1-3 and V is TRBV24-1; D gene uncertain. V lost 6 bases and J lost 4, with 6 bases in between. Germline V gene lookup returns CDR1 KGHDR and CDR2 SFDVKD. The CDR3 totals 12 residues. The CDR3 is CATSRDGNTIYF. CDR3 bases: TGTGCCACCAGTCGAGACGGAAACACCATATATTTT.

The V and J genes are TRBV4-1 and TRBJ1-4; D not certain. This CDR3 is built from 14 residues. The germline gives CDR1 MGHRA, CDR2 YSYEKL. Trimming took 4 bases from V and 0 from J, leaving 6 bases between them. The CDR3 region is CASSRTATNEKLFF. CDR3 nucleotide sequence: TGCGCCAGCAGCCGAACTGCAACTAATGAAAAACTGTTTTTT.

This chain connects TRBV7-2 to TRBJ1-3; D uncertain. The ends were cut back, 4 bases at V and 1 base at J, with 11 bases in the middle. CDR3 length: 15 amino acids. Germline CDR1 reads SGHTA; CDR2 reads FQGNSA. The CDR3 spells CASSSDPFSGNTIYF. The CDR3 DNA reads TGTGCCAGCAGCTCGGACCCCTTTTCTGGAAACACCATATATTTT.

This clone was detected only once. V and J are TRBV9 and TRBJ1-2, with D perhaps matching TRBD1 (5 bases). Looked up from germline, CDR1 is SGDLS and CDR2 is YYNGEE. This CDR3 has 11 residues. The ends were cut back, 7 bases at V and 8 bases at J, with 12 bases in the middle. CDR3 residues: CASEGRRGYTF. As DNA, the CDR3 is TGTGCCAGCGAGGGGCGGCGGGGCTACACCTTC. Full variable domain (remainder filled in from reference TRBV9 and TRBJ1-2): DSGVTQTPKHLITATGQRVTLRCSPRSGDLSVYWYQQSLDQGLQFLIQYYNGEERAKGNILERFSAQQFPDLHSELNLSSLELGDSALYFCASEGRRGYTFGSGTRLTVV.

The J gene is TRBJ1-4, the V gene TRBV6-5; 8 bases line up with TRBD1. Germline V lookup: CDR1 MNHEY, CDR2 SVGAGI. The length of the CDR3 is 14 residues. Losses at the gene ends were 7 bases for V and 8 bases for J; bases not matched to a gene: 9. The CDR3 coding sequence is TGTGCCAGCACCTCACAGGGGGAAGGGGAAAAACTGTTTTTT. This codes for CASTSQGEGEKLFF.

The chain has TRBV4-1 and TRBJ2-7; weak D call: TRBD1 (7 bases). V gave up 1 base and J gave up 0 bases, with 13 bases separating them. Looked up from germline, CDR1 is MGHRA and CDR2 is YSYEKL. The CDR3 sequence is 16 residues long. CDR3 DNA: TGCGCCAGCAGCCAAGTTGCAGGGGGGAACTCCTACGAGCAGTACTTC. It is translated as CASSQVAGGNSYEQYF.

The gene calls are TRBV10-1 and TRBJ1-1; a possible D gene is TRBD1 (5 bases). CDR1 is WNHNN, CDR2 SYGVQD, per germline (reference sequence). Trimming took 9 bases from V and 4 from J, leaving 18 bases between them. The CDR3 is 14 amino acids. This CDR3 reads CARTAAQGSTEAFF. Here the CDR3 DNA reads TGCGCCAGGACAGCCGCGCAGGGCAGCACTGAAGCTTTCTTT.

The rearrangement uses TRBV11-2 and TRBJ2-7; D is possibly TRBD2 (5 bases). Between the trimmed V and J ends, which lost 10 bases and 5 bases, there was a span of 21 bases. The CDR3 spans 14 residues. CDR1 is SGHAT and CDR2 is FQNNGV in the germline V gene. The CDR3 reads CATQSRGFGNEQYF. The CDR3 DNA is TGTGCCACCCAATCTCGGGGTTTTGGGAACGAGCAGTACTTC.

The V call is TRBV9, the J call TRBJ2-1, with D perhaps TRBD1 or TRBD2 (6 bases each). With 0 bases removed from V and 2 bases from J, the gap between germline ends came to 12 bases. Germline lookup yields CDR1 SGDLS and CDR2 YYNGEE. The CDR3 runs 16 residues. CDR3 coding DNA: TGTGCCAGCAGCGTAGGGGGGGCTAGCGCCTACAATGAGCAGTTCTTC. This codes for CASSVGGASAYNEQFF.

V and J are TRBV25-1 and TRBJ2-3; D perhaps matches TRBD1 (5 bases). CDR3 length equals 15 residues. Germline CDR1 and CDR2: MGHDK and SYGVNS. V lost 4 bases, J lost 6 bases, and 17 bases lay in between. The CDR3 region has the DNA TGTGCCAGCAGTGCTATGCAGGGTGTGTCGGATACGCAGTATTTT. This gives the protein CASSAMQGVSDTQYF.

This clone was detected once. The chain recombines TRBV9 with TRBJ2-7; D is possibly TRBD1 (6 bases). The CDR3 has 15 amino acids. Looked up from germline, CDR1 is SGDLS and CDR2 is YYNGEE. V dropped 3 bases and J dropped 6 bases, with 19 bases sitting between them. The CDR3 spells CASSGQTGIRREQYF. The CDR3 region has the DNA TGTGCCAGCAGCGGACAGACAGGAATTAGGCGCGAGCAGTACTTC.

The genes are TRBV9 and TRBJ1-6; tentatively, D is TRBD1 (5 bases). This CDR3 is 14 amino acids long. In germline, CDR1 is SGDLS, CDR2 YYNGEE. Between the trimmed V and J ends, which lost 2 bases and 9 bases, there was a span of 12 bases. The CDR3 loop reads CASSVGDVGSPLHF. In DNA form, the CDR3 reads TGTGCCAGCAGCGTGGGGGACGTGGGTTCACCCCTCCACTTT.

This chain's CDR3 is CASSAGFGYGYTF. Written as DNA, the CDR3 is TGTGCCAGCAGCGCAGGGTTTGGGTATGGCTACACCTTC. This chain connects TRBV7-9 to TRBJ1-2, with D possibly TRBD1 on 5 matching bases. This CDR3 is 13 amino acids long. Germline-derived CDR1 and CDR2 are SEHNR and FQNEAQ (reference sequence). Trimming pared 5 bases from V and 5 bases from J, leaving 12 bases between.

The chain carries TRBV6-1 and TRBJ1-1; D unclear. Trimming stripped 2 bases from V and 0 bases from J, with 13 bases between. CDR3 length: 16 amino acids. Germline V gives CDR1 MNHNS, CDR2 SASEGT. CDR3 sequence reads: CASSEFSRRMNTEAFF. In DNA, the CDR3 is TGTGCCAGCAGTGAATTTTCCCGACGTATGAACACTGAAGCTTTCTTT.

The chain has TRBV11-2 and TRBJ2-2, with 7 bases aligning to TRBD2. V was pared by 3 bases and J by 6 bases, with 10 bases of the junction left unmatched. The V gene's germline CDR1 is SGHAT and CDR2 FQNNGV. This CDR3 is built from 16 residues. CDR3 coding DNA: TGTGCCAGCAGCTTTTTGTTTGGGGGGGACGCCGGGGAGCTGTTTTTT. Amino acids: CASSFLFGGDAGELFF.

The CDR3: CASSSPGFYGYTF. The CDR3 DNA reads TGTGCCAGCAGCTCACCGGGATTCTATGGCTACACCTTC. The rearrangement uses TRBV7-9 and TRBJ1-2; D is undetermined. Trimming left V 4 bases short and J 4 bases short, with 10 bases between. Per the germline V gene, CDR1 is SEHNR and CDR2 is FQNEAQ (reference sequence). CDR3 size: 13 residues.

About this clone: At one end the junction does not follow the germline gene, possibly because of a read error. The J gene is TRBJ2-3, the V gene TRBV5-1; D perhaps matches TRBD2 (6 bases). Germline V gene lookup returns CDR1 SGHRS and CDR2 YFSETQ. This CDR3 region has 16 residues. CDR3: CASRSGFNAGYGVYSF. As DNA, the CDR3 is TGCGCCAGCAGATCTGGTTTCAATGCGGGGTATGGCGTCTACAGTTTT.

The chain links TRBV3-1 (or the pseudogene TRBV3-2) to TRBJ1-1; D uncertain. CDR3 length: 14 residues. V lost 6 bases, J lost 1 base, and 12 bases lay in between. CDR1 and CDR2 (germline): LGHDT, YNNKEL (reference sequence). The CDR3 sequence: CASRPTTGNTEAFF. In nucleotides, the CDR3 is TGTGCCAGCAGACCTACGACCGGGAACACTGAAGCTTTCTTT.

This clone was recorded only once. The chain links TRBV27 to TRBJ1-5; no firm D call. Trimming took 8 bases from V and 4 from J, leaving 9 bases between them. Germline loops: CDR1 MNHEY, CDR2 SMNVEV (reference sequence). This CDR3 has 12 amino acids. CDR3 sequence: CASGLLNQPQHF. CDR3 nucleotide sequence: TGTGCCAGCGGCTTGCTTAATCAGCCCCAGCATTTT.

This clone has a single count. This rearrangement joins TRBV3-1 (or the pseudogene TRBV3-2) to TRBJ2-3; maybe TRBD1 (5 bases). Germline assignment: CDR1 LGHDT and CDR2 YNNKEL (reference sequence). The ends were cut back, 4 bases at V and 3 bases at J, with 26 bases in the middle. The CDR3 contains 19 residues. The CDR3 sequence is CASSRRRFRGRLWTDTQYF. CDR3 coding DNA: TGTGCCAGCAGCCGGAGACGGTTTAGGGGAAGGCTGTGGACAGATACGCAGTATTTT.

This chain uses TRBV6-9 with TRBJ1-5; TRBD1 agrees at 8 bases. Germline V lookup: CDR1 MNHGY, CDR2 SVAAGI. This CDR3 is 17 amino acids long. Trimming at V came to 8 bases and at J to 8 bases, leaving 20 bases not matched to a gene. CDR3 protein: CASRIPGNRGVIKPQHF. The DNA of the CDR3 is TGTGCCAGCCGAATCCCTGGAAACAGGGGGGTAATCAAGCCCCAGCATTTT.

The CDR3 DNA sequence: TGTGCCAGCAGCTTAACTGGGGGCCCAGGAACCCCCTACAATGAGCAGTTCTTC. It encodes CASSLTGGPGTPYNEQFF. This rearrangement joins TRBV7-3 to TRBJ2-1, with D perhaps matching TRBD1 (6 bases). Germline V gene data show CDR1 as SGHTA and CDR2 as FQGTGA. V was trimmed by 0 bases and J by 2 bases, leaving 17 bases between them. The CDR3 length is 18 residues.

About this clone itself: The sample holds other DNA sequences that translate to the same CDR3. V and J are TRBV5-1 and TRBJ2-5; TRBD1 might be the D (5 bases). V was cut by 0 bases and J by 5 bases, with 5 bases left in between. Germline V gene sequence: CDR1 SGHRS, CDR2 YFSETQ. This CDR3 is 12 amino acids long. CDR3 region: CASSLEGETQYF. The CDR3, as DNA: TGCGCCAGCAGCTTGGAGGGGGAGACCCAGTACTTC.

This CDR3 is CASSRGNNEKLFF. CDR3 DNA: TGTGCCAGCTCTCGGGGTAATAATGAAAAACTGTTTTTT. This rearrangement joins TRBV7-9 to TRBJ1-4, with D uncertain. The CDR3 consists of 13 residues. The V gene lost 8 bases and the J gene lost 4 bases, with 11 bases spanning the gap. Germline CDR1 reads SEHNR; CDR2 reads FQNEAQ (reference sequence). Using reference TRBV7-9 and TRBJ1-4 for the parts outside the CDR3, the full variable domain is DTGVSQNPRHKITKRGQNVTFRCDPISEHNRLYWYRQTLGQGPEFLTYFQNEAQLEKSRLLSDRFSAERPKGSFSTLEIQRTEQGDSAMYLCASSRGNNEKLFFGSGTQLSVL.

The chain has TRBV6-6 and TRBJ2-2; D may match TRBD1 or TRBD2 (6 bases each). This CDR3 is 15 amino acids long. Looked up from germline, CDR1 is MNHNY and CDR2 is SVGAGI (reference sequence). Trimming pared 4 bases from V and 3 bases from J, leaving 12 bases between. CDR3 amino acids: CASSFTEGDTGELFF. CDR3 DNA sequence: TGTGCCAGCAGTTTTACGGAGGGGGACACCGGGGAGCTGTTTTTT.

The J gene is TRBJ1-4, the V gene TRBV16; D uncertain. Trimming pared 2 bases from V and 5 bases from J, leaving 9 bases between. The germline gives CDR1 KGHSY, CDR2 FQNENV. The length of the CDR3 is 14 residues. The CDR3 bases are TGTGCCAGCAGCCAAGGTGGATCCAATGAAAAACTGTTTTTT. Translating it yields CASSQGGSNEKLFF. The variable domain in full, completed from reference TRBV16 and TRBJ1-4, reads GEEVAQTPKHLVRGEGQKAKLYCAPIKGHSYVFWYQQVLKNEFKFLISFQNENVFDETGMPKERFSAKCLPNSPCSLEIQATKLEDSAVYFCASSQGGSNEKLFFGSGTQLSVL.